A selection of T cell receptor beta chains follows, all from one sample in a study of blood T cell repertoires in COVID-19. Sequenced by immunoSEQ multiplex PCR; TCRdb stores in-frame clones only, minus some. This sample carries over 50,000 clones, more than 85% of them seen once, and the ten largest clones take less than 7.5%. The sequenced sample consisted of peripheral blood. The receptors come from a man aged 45 to 65 with active COVID-19. The CDR3 runs from the conserved cysteine through the conserved F or W. A D gene is named only where the DNA matches it firmly. Not all rows give a size; the values are once, few, many and, for expanded clones, a class.

TRBV19	TRBD1	TRBJ1-2	-	CASSIGQATYYGYTF	TGTGCCAGTAGTATTGGACAGGCGACGTACTATGGCTACACCTTC
TRBV24-1	TRBD2	TRBJ2-3	-	CATSAAGGGTDTQYF	TGTGCCACCAGCGCAGCGGGAGGGGGCACAGATACGCAGTATTTT
TRBV4-2	-	TRBJ2-7	-	CATGRGLPPYEQYF	TGTGCCACCGGGCGGGGACTCCCCCCCTACGAGCAGTACTTC
TRBV5-1	-	TRBJ2-5	once	CASSLAGIRETQYF	TGCGCCAGCAGCTTGGCGGGGATTCGAGAGACCCAGTACTTC
TRBV5-6	TRBD1	TRBJ1-6	-	CASSHRTGVSPLHF	TGTGCCAGCAGCCACCGGACAGGGGTTTCACCCCTCCACTTT
TRBV5-8	-	TRBJ2-5	-	CASHRQGIAETQYF	TGTGCCAGCCACCGGCAGGGAATAGCAGAGACCCAGTACTTC
TRBV25-1	TRBD2	TRBJ2-5	-	CASSDLTSMGQETQYF	TGTGCCAGCAGTGACCTGACTAGCATGGGGCAAGAGACCCAGTACTTC
TRBV5-5	-	TRBJ2-5	once	CASSLGTASMAQYF	TGTGCCAGCAGCCTCGGGACTGCCTCTATGGCCCAGTACTTC
TRBV9	-	TRBJ1-4	-	CASSVGQGGLRKLFF	TGTGCCAGCAGCGTAGGACAAGGGGGTCTTAGAAAACTGTTTTTT
TRBV5-1	-	TRBJ2-2	-	CASSLAATANTGELFF	TGCGCCAGCAGCTTGGCCGCGACAGCGAACACCGGGGAGCTGTTTTTT
TRBV7-9	TRBD1	TRBJ2-1	-	CASTPGTADNEQFF	TGTGCCAGCACCCCCGGGACAGCCGACAATGAGCAGTTCTTC
TRBV7-2	TRBD1	TRBJ1-1	-	CASSFRTGGTNTEAFF	TGTGCCAGCAGCTTTAGGACAGGGGGCACGAACACTGAAGCTTTCTTT
TRBV12-3/TRBV12-4	-	TRBJ2-3	-	CASSLTVTDTQYF	TGTGCCAGCAGTCTGACTGTCACAGATACGCAGTATTTT
TRBV4-2	TRBD1	TRBJ2-3	-	CASSDRAEGDTQYF	TGTGCCAGCAGCGACAGGGCTGAGGGAGATACGCAGTATTTT
TRBV28	TRBD2	TRBJ2-1	-	CASAVGGASYNEQFF	TGTGCCAGCGCGGTCGGGGGGGCCTCCTACAATGAGCAGTTCTTC
TRBV6-2/TRBV6-3	TRBD1	TRBJ1-1	-	CASSQDRVYTEAFF	TGTGCCAGCAGCCAGGACAGGGTTTATACTGAAGCTTTCTTT
TRBV5-4	-	TRBJ1-6	-	CASRRQSSSYNSPLHF	TGTGCCAGCAGGCGACAGAGTAGCTCCTATAATTCACCCCTCCACTTT
TRBV12-3/TRBV12-4	-	TRBJ2-3	-	CASSFSLDTQYF	TGTGCCAGCAGTTTTTCCTTGGATACGCAGTATTTT
TRBV6-5	-	TRBJ2-7	-	CASNLGGISYEQYF	TGTGCCAGCAATCTGGGCGGGATCTCCTACGAGCAGTACTTC
TRBV3-1/TRBV3-2	TRBD2	TRBJ2-3	-	CASSFSGSPDTQYF	TGTGCCAGCAGCTTTAGCGGGAGTCCTGATACGCAGTATTTT
TRBV18	-	TRBJ2-1	-	CASSPLAGTRYNEQFF	TGTGCCAGCTCACCACTGGCGGGTACGAGGTACAATGAGCAGTTCTTC
TRBV27	TRBD1	TRBJ1-3	-	CASSFSQRQGLYGNTIYF	TGTGCCAGCAGTTTCTCCCAACGACAGGGACTCTACGGTAACACCATATATTTT
TRBV18	-	TRBJ2-3	-	CASSPPRRVARDTQYF	TGTGCCAGCTCACCACCCCGGAGGGTAGCGAGAGATACGCAGTATTTT
TRBV3-1/TRBV3-2	TRBD2	TRBJ2-5	-	CASSPVAGVQETQYF	TGTGCCAGCAGCCCGGTTGCGGGAGTTCAAGAGACCCAGTACTTC
TRBV10-1	-	TRBJ1-1	-	CASSAVRRGEAFF	TGCGCCAGCAGTGCAGTCAGGAGGGGTGAAGCTTTCTTT
TRBV30	-	TRBJ2-1	-	CAWRNARSEQFF	TGTGCCTGGAGGAACGCCCGGAGCGAGCAGTTCTTC
TRBV5-1	TRBD2	TRBJ2-2	-	CASSLYTSGGAGTGELFF	TGCGCCAGCAGCTTATATACTAGCGGGGGGGCCGGAACCGGGGAGCTGTTTTTT
TRBV19	-	TRBJ1-2	-	CASNSNYGYTF	TGTGCCAGTAACTCTAACTATGGCTACACCTTC
TRBV6-1	-	TRBJ1-1	-	CASSEYEGMNTEAFF	TGTGCCAGCAGTGAATACGAGGGCATGAACACTGAAGCTTTCTTT
TRBV27	TRBD1	TRBJ1-2	-	CASSSVQTGGVYGYTF	TGTGCCAGCAGTTCAGTACAAACAGGGGGCGTCTATGGCTACACCTTC
TRBV3-1/TRBV3-2	TRBD1	TRBJ1-1	-	CASSEIDRASAFF	TGTGCCAGCAGCGAGATAGACAGGGCTTCGGCTTTCTTT
TRBV2	TRBD1	TRBJ1-5	few	CASRGDRGRNQPQHF	TGTGCCAGCAGGGGGGACAGGGGGCGCAATCAGCCCCAGCATTTT
TRBV5-1	TRBD1	TRBJ2-7	-	CASSETGSPPEDEQYF	TGCGCCAGCAGCGAGACAGGGTCGCCCCCGGAAGACGAGCAGTACTTC
TRBV9	-	TRBJ1-2	-	CASSVSVNYGYTF	TGTGCCAGCAGCGTATCTGTTAACTATGGCTACACCTTC
TRBV7-2	TRBD1	TRBJ1-1	-	CASSSTGGRNTEAFF	TGTGCCAGCAGCTCTACAGGGGGGAGGAACACTGAAGCTTTCTTT
TRBV3-1/TRBV3-2	-	TRBJ2-3	-	CASSQDGGTDTQYF	TGTGCCAGCAGCCAAGATGGGGGGACAGATACGCAGTATTTT
TRBV6-4	TRBD2	TRBJ2-1	-	CASSEAGSSYNEQFF	TGTGCCAGCAGTGAAGCGGGGAGCTCCTACAATGAGCAGTTCTTC
TRBV3-1/TRBV3-2	TRBD1	TRBJ2-7	-	CASSWTGGSYEQYF	TGTGCCAGCAGTTGGACAGGGGGCTCCTACGAGCAGTACTTC
TRBV11-2	-	TRBJ2-1	-	CASSLGPSAYNEQFF	TGTGCCAGCAGCTTGGGGCCTAGCGCATACAATGAGCAGTTCTTC
TRBV7-8	-	TRBJ2-3	once	CASSLDRVGTQYF	TGTGCCAGCAGCTTAGACAGGGTTGGAACGCAGTATTTT
TRBV19	TRBD1	TRBJ1-2	-	CASSIVQGANYGYTF	TGTGCCAGTAGTATCGTACAGGGGGCCAACTATGGCTACACCTTC
TRBV6-1	TRBD1	TRBJ1-2	-	CASSEPGQAYYGYTF	TGTGCCAGCAGTGAACCGGGACAGGCTTACTATGGCTACACCTTC
TRBV12-3/TRBV12-4	-	TRBJ2-5	-	CASSLDTEQYF	TGTGCCAGCAGTCTTGACACGGAACAGTACTTC
TRBV7-9	TRBD1	TRBJ1-1	-	CASSHRGQGDTEAFF	TGTGCCAGCAGTCATAGAGGGCAGGGGGACACTGAAGCTTTCTTT
TRBV18	-	TRBJ1-1	-	CASSPSTGNTEAFF	TGTGCCAGCTCACCTTCGACAGGGAACACTGAAGCTTTCTTT
TRBV5-6	-	TRBJ2-5	-	CASSSKTGVETQYF	TGTGCCAGCAGCTCAAAGACAGGAGTGGAGACCCAGTACTTC
TRBV24-1	-	TRBJ2-3	-	CATAGLGDTQYF	TGTGCCACCGCGGGGCTTGGAGATACGCAGTATTTT
TRBV7-9	TRBD1	TRBJ2-1	-	CASSAQVGQGWNEQFF	TGTGCCAGCAGCGCACAAGTGGGACAGGGCTGGAATGAGCAGTTCTTC
TRBV7-9	TRBD1	TRBJ2-7	-	CASSRGQFYEQYF	TGTGCCAGCAGCAGGGGACAGTTCTACGAGCAGTACTTC